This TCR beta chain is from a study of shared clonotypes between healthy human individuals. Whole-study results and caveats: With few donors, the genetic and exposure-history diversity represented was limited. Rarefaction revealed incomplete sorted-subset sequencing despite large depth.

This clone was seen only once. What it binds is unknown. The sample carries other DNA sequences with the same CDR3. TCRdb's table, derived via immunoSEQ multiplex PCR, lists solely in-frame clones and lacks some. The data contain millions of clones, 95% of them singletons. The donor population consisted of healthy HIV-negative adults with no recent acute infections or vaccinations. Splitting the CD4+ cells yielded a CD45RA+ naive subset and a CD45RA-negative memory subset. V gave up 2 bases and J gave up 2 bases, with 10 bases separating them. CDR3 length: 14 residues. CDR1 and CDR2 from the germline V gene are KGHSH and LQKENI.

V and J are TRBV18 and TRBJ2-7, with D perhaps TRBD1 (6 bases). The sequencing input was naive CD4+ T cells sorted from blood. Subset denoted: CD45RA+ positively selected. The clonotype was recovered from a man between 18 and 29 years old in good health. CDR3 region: CASSPSGATYEQYF. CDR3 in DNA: TGTGCCAGCTCACCATCAGGGGCCACCTACGAGCAGTACTTC.